One sample yielded the 10 T cell receptor beta chains listed below, sequenced in a study of T cell responses to AZD1222 COVID-19 vaccine. Method: immunoSEQ multiplex PCR; TCRdb's copy keeps in-frame clones and lacks some. Here the sample spans roughly 76,000 clones, about nine tenths being singletons. Sequenced material: peripheral blood, taken on day 0 of AZD1222 vaccination. The receptors stem from an adult in good health.

The chain combines TRBV5-6 with TRBJ1-5, with unresolved D. The length of the CDR3 is 13 residues. Deletions cut 1 base from V and 5 bases from J, with 7 bases between. From germline, CDR1 is SGHDT and CDR2 YYEEEE. In nucleotides, the CDR3 is TGTGCCAGCAGCTTGTGGCAGGATCAGCCCCAGCATTTT. Translating gives CASSLWQDQPQHF.

The chain has TRBV30 and TRBJ1-1; D not certain. CDR1 GTSNPN and CDR2 SVGIG come from the germline V gene (reference sequence). There are 12 residues in the CDR3. V was trimmed by 1 base and J by 3 bases, leaving 6 bases between them. CDR3 DNA: TGTGCCTGGAGTGGAGGATACACTGAAGCTTTCTTT. Amino acids: CAWSGGYTEAFF.

This clone was found once. The J gene is TRBJ2-7, the V gene TRBV24-1, with a weak D call TRBD2 (5 bases). Between the trimmed V and J ends, which lost 4 bases and 7 bases, there was a span of 16 bases. Germline V gives CDR1 KGHDR, CDR2 SFDVKD. CDR3 length equals 14 residues. The CDR3: CATSDSGRPWEQYF. The CDR3 DNA is TGTGCCACCAGTGACTCGGGAAGGCCATGGGAGCAGTACTTC.

This clone has just a few counts. The chain joins TRBV27 to TRBJ1-5; 7 bases fit TRBD1. This CDR3 has 14 amino acids. Trimming removed 5 bases from V and 7 bases from J; junction bases left unmatched: 8. Germline lookup yields CDR1 MNHEY and CDR2 SMNVEV (reference sequence). For the CDR3, the DNA is TGTGCCAGCAGTGTGACAGGGCGAGAGCAGCCCCAGCATTTT. Translated, it gives CASSVTGREQPQHF.

This chain uses TRBV30 with TRBJ2-1; 8 bases agree with TRBD2. The CDR3 has 13 amino acids. The trim removed 3 bases at V and 8 bases at J, leaving 6 bases unmatched. Germline V gene lookup returns CDR1 GTSNPN and CDR2 SVGIG (reference sequence). The CDR3 spells CAWRRPGLDEQFF. The CDR3 DNA follows: TGTGCCTGGAGGAGACCGGGACTAGATGAGCAGTTCTTC.

CDR3 in amino acids: CASSLIRTGEETQYF. CDR3 nucleotides: TGCGCCAGCAGCTTGATCCGGACAGGGGAAGAGACCCAGTACTTC. The J gene is TRBJ2-5, the V gene TRBV5-1, with TRBD1 matching over 9 bases. The CDR3 consists of 15 residues. V gave up 1 base and J gave up 3 bases; unmatched junction bases: 4. Germline V gene lookup returns CDR1 SGHRS and CDR2 YFSETQ.

The J gene is TRBJ1-2, the V gene TRBV24-1; D not certain. V was clipped by 5 bases and J by 2 bases, with 5 bases between them. CDR1 is KGHDR, CDR2 SFDVKD, per germline. The CDR3 consists of 12 residues. The CDR3 DNA reads as TGTGCCACCAGTGCCGGGAACTATGGCTACACCTTC. Encoded protein: CATSAGNYGYTF.

The genes are TRBV7-2 and TRBJ1-1; tentative D call: TRBD1 (6 bases). Germline V gene sequence: CDR1 SGHTA, CDR2 FQGNSA. The V end lost 6 bases, the J end lost 7 bases, and 12 bases lay between the germline ends. The CDR3 has 12 residues. DNA of the CDR3: TGTGCCAGCAGTCGGACAGCGCGTGAAGCTTTCTTT. Its protein product is CASSRTAREAFF.

This clone was recorded only once. The chain links TRBV27 to TRBJ1-1; tentative D call: TRBD1 (6 bases). With 3 bases removed from V and 6 bases from J, the gap between germline ends came to 14 bases. The CDR3 has 14 amino acids. In germline, CDR1 is MNHEY, CDR2 SMNVEV (reference sequence). CDR3 amino acids: CASSLGGRTPEAFF. The CDR3 DNA follows: TGTGCCAGCAGTTTGGGGGGGCGCACACCTGAAGCTTTCTTT.

The chain recombines TRBV3-1 (or the pseudogene TRBV3-2) with TRBJ1-5; 7 bases line up with TRBD1. Germline V CDR1 and CDR2: LGHDT, YNNKEL (reference sequence). The junction had 7 bases not matched to a gene; V was cut back by 1 base and J by 7 bases. The CDR3 spans 15 residues. The CDR3 sequence: CASSQGAGGQQPQHF. The CDR3 nucleotides read TGTGCCAGCAGCCAAGGTGCAGGGGGGCAGCAGCCCCAGCATTTT.